This T cell receptor (beta chain) was captured by sequencing in a study of T cell responses to AZD1222 COVID-19 vaccine. Whole-study results and caveats: Spike-wide vaccine-associated CD4 TCRs dominated at 160-218 and 743-854. Baseline seropositives among AZD1222 recipients totaled only five or six. Mostly white British, mostly female donors; authors suggested clonal diversity may be underestimated.

Looked up from germline, CDR1 is MDHEN and CDR2 is SYDVKM. The CDR3 has 18 amino acids. Trimming shortened V by 5 bases and J by 7 bases, and 29 bases separated the two germline ends. Of note for this clone: The antigen is undetermined.

Method: immunoSEQ multiplex PCR; TCRdb's copy keeps in-frame clones and lacks some. Among 120,000 to 150,000 clones listed, 75% to 90% were seen once. This sequence originates from an adult in good health. The input for sequencing was peripheral blood, taken on day 0 of MenACWY control vaccination. V usage is TRBV28 and J usage is TRBJ1-1; possible D gene TRBD1, 6 bases. Here the CDR3 DNA reads TGTGCCAGCAGTCCGGACAGCCAAACAGGCAGAGTCCAAAATGAAGCTTTCTTT. It encodes CASSPDSQTGRVQNEAFF.